These T cell receptor beta chains were read from a single sample in a study of T-cell reconstitution after alpha-beta-depleted transplantation in children. TCRdb recomputed calls from the PCR reads with MiXCR, one row per CDR3 protein. The sample includes about 980,000 distinct CDR3 sequences, roughly 29% of them seen just once. The sequencing used PBMCs, mostly from graft donor cells, collected 360 days after TCRalphabeta/CD19-depleted stem cell transplant. These receptors originate from a boy under two years old who had a stem cell transplant for SCID, so the T cells may come from the graft donor. Each CDR3 is given with its conserved first and last residue. D genes are given only for firm matches. Size values are once, few and many counts, or a class for expanded clones, and some rows have none.

j_call v_call clone_size d_call cdr3_aa cdr3_nt
TRBJ2-7 TRBV5-1 many NA CASSLGLFSYEQYF TGCGCCAGCAGCCTCGGGCTTTTTTCCTACGAGCAGTACTTC
TRBJ2-1 TRBV20-1 NA TRBD2 CSALSGGATNEQFF TGCAGTGCCCTTAGCGGGGGGGCCACCAATGAGCAGTTCTTC
TRBJ2-2 TRBV20-1 few TRBD1 CSAELGQGVTGELFF TGCAGTGCCGAGCTAGGACAGGGGGTCACCGGGGAGCTGTTTTTT
TRBJ2-1 TRBV6-2/TRBV6-3 NA NA CASSYVRGSSYNEQFF TGTGCCAGCAGTTACGTGAGAGGGAGCTCCTACAATGAGCAGTTCTTC
TRBJ1-4 TRBV29-1 NA NA CSVVGVSSPTNEKLFF TGCAGCGTTGTGGGGGTTTCCTCACCAACTAATGAAAAACTGTTTTTT
TRBJ1-2 TRBV12-3/TRBV12-4 few NA CASSFAMTEHLGGYTF TGTGCCAGCAGTTTCGCCATGACAGAACATCTGGGCGGCTACACCTTC
TRBJ2-1 TRBV5-1 few TRBD1 CASSPGQGLNEQFF TGCGCCAGCAGCCCCGGACAGGGGCTCAATGAGCAGTTCTTC
TRBJ2-5 TRBV5-1 NA NA CASQGGQETQYF TGCGCCAGCCAAGGGGGACAAGAGACCCAGTACTTC
TRBJ1-1 TRBV29-1 NA NA CSVAQPLQGEAFF TGCAGCGTTGCACAACCCCTACAGGGCGAAGCTTTCTTT
TRBJ2-7 TRBV20-1 few TRBD2 CSGASGGSPPYEQYF TGCAGTGGGGCTAGCGGGGGGAGCCCCCCCTACGAGCAGTACTTC
TRBJ2-7 TRBV12-3/TRBV12-4 NA TRBD1 CASSSWTGGYDEQYF TGTGCCAGCAGTTCCTGGACAGGGGGGTACGACGAGCAGTACTTC
TRBJ2-5 TRBV4-3 NA TRBD1 CASSQRGTGWTQYF TGCGCCAGCAGCCAAAGGGGGACAGGGTGGACCCAGTACTTC
TRBJ2-7 TRBV20-1 NA NA CSASGLKRYF TGCAGTGCTAGCGGTCTAAAGAGGTACTTC
TRBJ2-1 TRBV6-2/TRBV6-3 NA TRBD1 CASSYPTGGGNEQFF TGTGCCAGCAGTTACCCGACAGGGGGTGGAAATGAGCAGTTCTTC
TRBJ1-1 TRBV14 NA NA CASSLVQQGTEAFF TGTGCCAGCAGCCTCGTGCAACAAGGCACTGAAGCTTTCTTT
TRBJ2-5 TRBV5-1 many NA CASSVTPKETQYF TGCGCCAGCAGCGTGACACCTAAAGAGACCCAGTACTTC
TRBJ1-5 TRBV7-8 NA TRBD1 CASSRDSPYQPQHF TGTGCCAGCAGCCGGGACAGTCCTTATCAGCCCCAGCATTTT
TRBJ1-3 TRBV10-3 few NA CAISDLSAPSSPYSGNTIYF TGTGCCATCAGTGATTTATCGGCCCCATCCTCCCCTTACTCTGGAAACACCATATATTTT
TRBJ1-1 TRBV29-1 NA NA CSGSFGGNTEAFF TGCAGCGGTTCCTTTGGGGGGAACACTGAAGCTTTCTTT
TRBJ2-1 TRBV20-1 few NA CSARGGLRPFDEQFF TGCAGTGCTAGAGGAGGTCTTCGGCCCTTTGATGAGCAGTTCTTC
TRBJ2-7 TRBV5-1 NA TRBD1 CASSFGGQPYEQYF TGCGCCAGCAGCTTTGGGGGACAGCCCTACGAGCAGTACTTC
TRBJ2-3 TRBV30 NA NA CAGSGQIRTDTQYF TGTGCCGGTTCAGGACAGATCCGCACAGATACGCAGTATTTT
TRBJ1-3 TRBV25-1 few NA CASRDPASGNTIYF TGTGCCAGCAGGGACCCTGCCTCTGGAAACACCATATATTTT
TRBJ2-1 TRBV6-1 NA NA CASSLPGAGPKGNEQFF TGTGCCAGCAGCCTCCCGGGGGCAGGTCCAAAGGGCAATGAGCAGTTCTTC
TRBJ1-2 TRBV6-5 few TRBD1 CASSPDRGFVNTF TGTGCCAGCAGTCCGGACAGGGGATTCGTAAACACCTTC
TRBJ1-1 TRBV5-1 few NA CASSLGQAPTEAFF TGCGCCAGCAGCTTGGGACAGGCGCCCACTGAAGCTTTCTTT
TRBJ1-2 TRBV7-9 few NA CASSPPVTYGYTF TGTGCCAGCAGCCCCCCGGTTACCTATGGCTACACCTTC
TRBJ2-6 TRBV20-1 few NA CSASSGESSGANVLTF TGCAGTGCTAGCTCTGGGGAGAGCTCTGGGGCCAACGTCCTGACTTTC
TRBJ2-3 TRBV6-2/TRBV6-3 few TRBD1 CASSRGTGSDTQYF TGTGCCAGCAGTAGGGGGACAGGATCAGATACGCAGTATTTT
TRBJ2-5 TRBV2 NA NA CASSHTTGLETQYF TGTGCCAGCAGTCATACTACAGGGTTAGAGACCCAGTACTTC
TRBJ2-5 TRBV10-2 NA TRBD2 CASSEPGLAGAKGETQYF TGCGCCAGCAGTGAGCCGGGACTAGCGGGGGCCAAGGGGGAGACCCAGTACTTC
TRBJ1-1 TRBV21-1 NA NA CASSKASPGGAFF TGTGCCAGCAGCAAAGCCTCCCCGGGGGGAGCTTTCTTT
TRBJ2-3 TRBV6-1 NA TRBD1 CASSRDRSGTDTQYF TGTGCCAGCAGTCGGGACAGGTCGGGCACAGATACGCAGTATTTT
TRBJ1-1 TRBV27 few NA CASSSNGNTEAFF TGTGCCAGCAGTTCAAATGGGAACACTGAAGCTTTCTTT
TRBJ1-2 TRBV18 NA NA CASSPPVGQGSLYGYTF TGTGCCAGCTCACCACCGGTTGGGCAGGGTAGCCTCTATGGCTACACCTTC
TRBJ1-1 TRBV18 NA NA CASSPARGLGTEAFF TGTGCCAGCTCACCAGCCAGGGGTTTGGGAACTGAAGCTTTCTTT
TRBJ2-1 TRBV4-1 few TRBD2 CASSQLISGGAVNEQFF TGCGCCAGCAGCCAACTAATTAGCGGGGGGGCGGTCAATGAGCAGTTCTTC
TRBJ2-2 TRBV20-1 NA NA CSARDLITGELFF TGCAGTGCTAGAGACTTAATCACCGGGGAGCTGTTTTTT
TRBJ1-1 TRBV7-8 NA TRBD1 CASSVGQVGNTEAFF TGTGCCAGCAGCGTAGGACAGGTGGGGAACACTGAAGCTTTCTTT
TRBJ2-1 TRBV12-3/TRBV12-4 many NA CASSLTSLAYNEQFF TGTGCCAGTTCCCTCACAAGCTTAGCCTACAATGAGCAGTTCTTC
TRBJ2-1 TRBV3-1 few TRBD2 CASSQGVAGGQNEQFF TGTGCCAGCAGCCAAGGGGTAGCGGGGGGCCAAAATGAGCAGTTCTTC
TRBJ1-3 TRBV20-1 few NA CSAKGSGNTIYF TGCAGCGCCAAAGGCTCTGGAAACACCATATATTTT
TRBJ2-3 TRBV12-3/TRBV12-4 NA TRBD2 CASRRLPGLVTDTQYF TGTGCCAGCAGACGTTTACCGGGACTAGTCACAGATACGCAGTATTTT
TRBJ2-5 TRBV7-2 NA NA CASSFRIQETQYF TGTGCCAGCAGTTTCCGAATTCAAGAGACCCAGTACTTC
TRBJ1-1 TRBV29-1 few NA CSAARRGLNTEAFF TGCAGCGCTGCCCGAAGGGGACTGAACACTGAAGCTTTCTTT
TRBJ2-1 TRBV4-1 NA NA CASSPIKDFLNEQFF TGCGCCAGCAGCCCTATCAAAGACTTTCTGAATGAGCAGTTCTTC
TRBJ2-6 TRBV6-5 NA NA CASSYSTTPGANVLTF TGTGCCAGCAGTTACTCGACGACCCCTGGGGCCAACGTCCTGACTTTC
TRBJ1-6 TRBV7-6 NA NA CASSSRQNSPLHF TGTGCCAGCAGCTCTCGACAGAATTCACCCCTCCACTTT
TRBJ2-1 TRBV6-1 NA NA CASSEFPGTATQFF TGTGCCAGCAGTGAATTTCCAGGAACCGCAACGCAGTTCTTC
TRBJ2-2 TRBV28 NA NA CASHRVGGPEPSRTGELFF TGTGCCAGCCACCGTGTGGGGGGTCCGGAGCCCAGCCGGACCGGGGAGCTGTTTTTT
TRBJ2-1 TRBV5-1 NA TRBD1 CASSLDQGASDEQFF TGCGCCAGCAGCTTGGACCAGGGGGCCAGCGATGAGCAGTTCTTC
TRBJ2-1 TRBV12-3/TRBV12-4 NA NA CASSPRTITMMQFF TGTGCCAGCAGTCCCCGGACTATAACAATGATGCAGTTCTTC